This T cell receptor (beta chain) came from a study of cytomegalovirus exposure and HLA in healthy donors (TCRdb year 2017). For the wider study: In an earlier analysis of around 540 of the donors, 276 Gb of sequence data and 100 million or so unique TCR beta sequences from about 190 million T cells were reported. An early release that covered some 640 HLA-typed donors contained approximately 300 gigabases of sequencing data and 75 million to 100 million unique TCR sequences. The genetic ancestry cluster associated with self-reported Caucasian donors included about 84% of the approximately 400 genotyped donors. The aim of the study was to test whether cataloging public T cell receptors could identify signatures of past pathogen exposure. Using immunosequencing, the study profiled T cell repertoires from about 610 subjects and related those repertoires to cytomegalovirus serostatus. In addition to the first cohort of approximately 650 subjects, a separate validation cohort of 130 or so different subjects was used. To predict cytomegalovirus infection status, the study combined high-throughput TCR immunosequencing, statistical association of individual TCRs with disease status, and machine learning. A later analysis re-examined previously published TCR beta repertoires from just over 650 donors and added high-resolution HLA genotyping to investigate patterns of TCR occurrence. In the later analysis, no new phenotypic data were used to find candidate immune exposures; instead, reliance was placed on TCR beta sequences and their occurrence across donors. To decide whether each TCR beta V gene segment behaved as functional or pseudogenic, an earlier analysis of approximately 590 of the donors relied on high-throughput TCR beta sequencing. Donor age, sex, ethnicity and CMV serostatus were collected together with the repertoire data. A later genetic analysis used genome-wide SNP genotypes for about three fifths of the roughly 700 donors, treating that subset as a discovery cohort. Every discovery cohort repertoire had been produced on one sequencing platform. Class I and class II HLA loci were covered by the typing at four-digit resolution. The number of donors typed differed by locus, with 629-630 for A, B, C, DRB1 and DQB1, around 520 for DQA1, 600 to 610 for DPA1, and 450 to 480 for DPB1. A handful of DR-DQ haplotypes were handled as single units for association and clustering because linkage in the cohort was strong. Among around 400 genotyped donors of the cohort, an average of about 240,000 unique TCR beta nucleotide sequences were sequenced per donor, roughly 20% of them non-productive. On the study overall, not on this receptor specifically: The only immune exposure information available for the cohort was CMV serostatus. Some IMGT-functional V segments, including TRBV6-2 and TRBV6-3, could not be distinguished by the 87-base-pair reads and were therefore excluded. A further reported finding was that TCR beta sequences accurately predicted the HLA-A and HLA-B alleles for most subjects in the first cohort. According to the authors, the approach could potentially be generalized to other disease states and immunological phenotypes. According to a later genetic analysis, donors in an Asian-associated ancestry cluster had fewer N-insertions in productive TCRs than the roughly 660-donor mean. Presence/absence analyses assumed roughly uniform sequencing depth across donors, an assumption that may not hold. In a later analysis, HLA-associated TCR beta chains showed more clonal expansion and lower generation probabilities than non-associated chains that were equally common. An association between a missense DCLRE1C variant and V-gene and J-gene trimming of TCR beta chains was found in a later genetic analysis and replicated in an independent cohort. Because HLA typing was missing for some donors at each locus, association tests included only the typed subset. In an earlier analysis of 587 of the donors, most TCR beta V segments were observed in productive rearrangements about 87% or about 30% of the time, broadly matching IMGT annotations. A few of the identified cytomegalovirus-associated TCR beta chains were confirmed in vitro to be specific for cytomegalovirus antigens. According to a later analysis, parvovirus B19, influenza, CMV and Epstein-Barr virus appeared linked to several top co-occurrence clusters. This cohort had only TCR beta chains sequenced, and the lack of alpha or paired-chain data limited which features could be detected. The earlier analysis of some 560 of the donors excluded fewer than 20 rarely observed V segments, including chromosome 9 orphons, because counts were too low. According to a later analysis, most CMV-associated TCR beta chains appeared to be HLA-restricted, and the HLA associations seemed to be driven largely by CMV exposure. Assigning TCR associations to individual alleles was difficult when HLA alleles, especially DR and DQ, strongly co-occurred. In the study, 164 TCR beta chains were listed as associated with cytomegalovirus. A cluster of highly shared sequence variants was judged likely to represent a technical artifact of the sequencing pipeline. In a later analysis, TCR association rates were found to vary across HLA loci, with the most associated TCRs seen for DRB1 alleles and the fewest for HLA-C alleles. At a false discovery rate of 0.05, a later analysis linked 16,000 or so TCR beta sequences to specific HLA alleles. Correlated functional status among segregating V segments might reflect linkage disequilibrium, but an unknown experimental factor could not be ruled out. The classifier was reported to diagnose cytomegalovirus status with high specificity and sensitivity in both the original and validation cohorts. Most TCR sequences were observed very rarely across donors, whereas some public TCRs were present in many individuals.

In total, fewer than 750 healthy bone marrow donors made up the cohort. At the time of sampling, all cohort members were nominally healthy, though unrecorded immune exposures were likely present. The donor was CMV seronegative and was included in the group of under 450 seronegative cohort members. A peripheral blood sample was collected from each donor, and TCR beta sequencing was performed on peripheral blood mononuclear cells. The Qiagen DNeasy Blood Extraction Kit was used to extract genomic DNA from the blood cell samples. Taken from cysteine to phenylalanine, the CDR3 has 16 residues. Of the read, only the CDR3 DNA is kept; its 48 bases are in frame from base 1. The germline ends are 14 bases apart after V is trimmed by 4 bases and J by 0 bases. Looking up the germline V gene yields CDR1 MGHRA and CDR2 YSYEKL. The library was prepared using the immunoSEQ multiplex PCR assay. The multiplex PCR relied on a mix of 60 forward primers for TCR Vbeta segments and 13 reverse primers for TCR Jbeta segments. The CDR3 region of rearranged TCR beta genes was amplified from genomic DNA by a multiplex PCR assay. Amplified TCR beta libraries were sequenced as 87-base-pair reads on the Illumina HiSeq System. The authors' pipeline ran thus. A later analysis counted 65 million to 90 million unique TCR beta chains across the approximately 700 repertoires, and approximately 11 million of these chains were shared by at least two donors. Raw reads were error-corrected and collapsed into unique sequences with a nearest-neighbor algorithm that merged closely related sequences to remove PCR and sequencing errors. V, D and J gene segments were assigned by aligning CDR3 sequences to IMGT reference sequences. For a sequence to be retained, a match of at least six nucleotides was required to both a V gene segment and a J gene segment. A rearrangement was called productive if the CDR3 had no stop codons and remained in frame with V and J, and every other rearrangement was called non-productive. Following IMGT convention, CDR3 was defined as the stretch from the second conserved V-encoded cysteine to the conserved J-encoded phenylalanine. In an earlier analysis of around 540 of the donors, sequences lacking an unambiguous match to a single V gene segment were excluded. An earlier analysis of 587 of the donors called V segments functional above 56.7% productive rearrangements and segregating when the between-donor standard deviation exceeded 5%. A statistical classification framework was built for diagnosing cytomegalovirus status from the catalog of TCR beta chain sequences. In a later analysis, V and J genes were assigned by comparing TCR nucleotide sequences against IMGT/GENE-DB human TR gene sequences. Using the TCRdist pipeline, a later analysis assigned CDR3 sequences along with most-parsimonious VDJ recombination scenarios. In a later analysis, each TCR beta chain was defined by its CDR3 amino acid sequence together with its V-gene family, and reads lacking a unique V-gene family were excluded. A later analysis removed 592 highly shared, low-generation-probability nucleotide sequences to deal with suspected cross-contamination and a sequencing artifact. In a later analysis, a clonal expansion index for each public chain was calculated from normalized within-repertoire ranks of inferred template counts. A later analysis computed generation probabilities with a VDJ recombination model fitted to out-of-frame rearrangements, and checked the results against IGoR. Hypergeometric tests were used in a later analysis to score TCR-TCR, TCR-HLA and TCR-CMV co-occurrence, with a repertoire-size bias correction applied to the TCR pairs. False discovery rates were estimated in a later analysis by permuting HLA or CMV assignments 20 times. In a later analysis, co-occurring TCRs were grouped using DBSCAN, with TCRdist sequence similarity added in when clustering inside HLA-allele-positive subsets. Repertoires with fewer than 30,000 or more than 120,000 public chains, plus five repertoires with anomalous nucleotide sharing, were excluded from co-occurrence clustering. Held by TCRdb, this immuneACCESS table contains in-frame sequences only and omits some clones. Under half of the omission traces to an unresolved V gene where checked; the cause of the rest is unknown. The V and J calls and clone size are taken from that table; D and trimming were inferred from the DNA. The sample contains 150,000 to 200,000 clones, around 81% of them found a single time. Around 1% of the sample is in the top ten clones.

In the case of this clone: Its antigen target is currently unknown. Within one base of it there is no much larger clone, and no base qualities were kept.

This receptor was obtained from a middle-aged woman in good health and CMV-seronegative. This receptor chain uses TRBV4-1 and TRBJ2-3; the D gene is possibly TRBD2, with 6 bases matching. Sequenced: PBMCs. The CDR3: CASSPGVAVSTDTQYF. Here is the DNA: TGCGCCAGCAGCCCCGGGGTAGCGGTAAGCACAGATACGCAGTATTTT.